This TCR beta chain is drawn from a study of cytotoxic CD8 clonotypes in ibrutinib-treated CLL. Turning to the study itself: The patients, under twelve relapsed/refractory and approximately 15 treatment-naive, included 17 who were IGHV unmutated. Outcomes included some 25 partial and 2 complete responses; after median around 65 months, roughly 14 stayed remitted and about twelve progressed. Response material was collected after a median around 12 months of treatment, range 6 to 36.

Study results and caveats: The clonality rise at ibrutinib response reflected private clonotype expansion.

The CDR3 runs 16 residues. CDR1 is SGHTS and CDR2 is YDEGEE in the germline V gene. After removal of 1 base from V and 4 bases from J, the junction contained 6 bases not matched to a gene. The protocol was immunoSEQ multiplex PCR, while the TCRdb copy is restricted to in-frame clones and leaves out a portion. Of about 60,000 clones listed, roughly 49% are singletons. On this clone itself: The antigen is not known.

The sequence derives from a human donor with chronic lymphocytic leukemia. V is TRBV5-8 and J is TRBJ2-5, with 11 bases that match TRBD2. This specimen was PBMCs, taken at disease progression, from a patient treated with ibrutinib. The DNA for the CDR3 is TGTGCCAGCAGCTTGTTAGCGGGAGGGCCCGGAGAGACCCAGTACTTC. It is translated as CASSLLAGGPGETQYF.